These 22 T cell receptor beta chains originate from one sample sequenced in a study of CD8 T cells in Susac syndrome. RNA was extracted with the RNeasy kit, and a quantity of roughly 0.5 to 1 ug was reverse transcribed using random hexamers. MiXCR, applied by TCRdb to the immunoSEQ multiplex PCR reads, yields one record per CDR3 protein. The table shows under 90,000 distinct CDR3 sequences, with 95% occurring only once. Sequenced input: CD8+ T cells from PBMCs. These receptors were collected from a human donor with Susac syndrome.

The CDR3, as DNA: TGTGCCACCAGCAGAGATCGGTCTAGCGGGTTTAACAATGAGCAGTTCTTC. Residues: CATSRDRSSGFNNEQFF. The chain employs TRBV15 and TRBJ2-1; 8 bases fit TRBD2. CDR1 LNHNV and CDR2 YYDKDF come from the germline V gene (reference sequence). V lost 0 bases and J lost 5; bases outside the gene matches: 9. CDR3 length equals 17 residues.

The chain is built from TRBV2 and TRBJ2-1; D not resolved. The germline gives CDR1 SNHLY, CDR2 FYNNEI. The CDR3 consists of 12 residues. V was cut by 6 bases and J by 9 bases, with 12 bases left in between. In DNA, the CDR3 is TGTGCCAGCAGAGGATTCAGACCTGAGCAGTTCTTC. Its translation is CASRGFRPEQFF.

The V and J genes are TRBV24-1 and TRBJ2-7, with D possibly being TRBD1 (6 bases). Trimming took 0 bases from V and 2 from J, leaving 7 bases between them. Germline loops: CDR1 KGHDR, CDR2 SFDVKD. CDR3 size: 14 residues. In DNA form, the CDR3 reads TGTGCCACCAGTGATTTGGGACAGCCCTACGAGCAGTACTTC. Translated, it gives CATSDLGQPYEQYF.

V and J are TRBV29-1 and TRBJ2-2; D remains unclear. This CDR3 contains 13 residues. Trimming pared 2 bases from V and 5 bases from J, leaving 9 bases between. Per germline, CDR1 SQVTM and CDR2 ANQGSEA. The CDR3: CSVELDQTGELFF. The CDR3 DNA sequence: TGCAGCGTTGAATTAGATCAAACCGGGGAGCTGTTTTTT.

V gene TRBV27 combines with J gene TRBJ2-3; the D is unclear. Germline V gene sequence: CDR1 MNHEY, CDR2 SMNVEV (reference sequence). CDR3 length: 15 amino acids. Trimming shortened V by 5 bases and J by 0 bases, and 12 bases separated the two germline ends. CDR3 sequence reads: CASSTDTSSTDTQYF. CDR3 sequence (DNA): TGTGCCAGCAGTACCGATACGTCTAGCACAGATACGCAGTATTTT.

The DNA of the CDR3 is TGTGCCAGCAGCTCCGGACTAGGGGACAATGAGCAGTTCTTC. Its translation is CASSSGLGDNEQFF. The chain is built from TRBV13 and TRBJ2-1; 7 bases fit TRBD2. The V segment lost 4 bases and the J segment 5 bases; nucleotides outside the gene matches: 5. The CDR3 runs to 14 residues. Germline CDR1 and CDR2: PRHDT and FYEKMQ (reference sequence).

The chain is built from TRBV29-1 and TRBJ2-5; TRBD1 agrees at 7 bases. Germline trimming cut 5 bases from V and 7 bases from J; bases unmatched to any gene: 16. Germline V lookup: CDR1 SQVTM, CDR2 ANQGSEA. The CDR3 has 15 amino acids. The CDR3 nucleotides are TGCAGCGTTCCCGCGACAGGGCCTCCTTTAGGGACCCAGTACTTC. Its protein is CSVPATGPPLGTQYF.

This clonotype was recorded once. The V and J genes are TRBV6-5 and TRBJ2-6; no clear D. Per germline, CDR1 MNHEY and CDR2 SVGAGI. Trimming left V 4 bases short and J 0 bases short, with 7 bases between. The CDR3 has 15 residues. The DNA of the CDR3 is TGTGCCAGCAGTTCGTCAAGCTCTGGGGCCAACGTCCTGACTTTC. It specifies CASSSSSSGANVLTF.

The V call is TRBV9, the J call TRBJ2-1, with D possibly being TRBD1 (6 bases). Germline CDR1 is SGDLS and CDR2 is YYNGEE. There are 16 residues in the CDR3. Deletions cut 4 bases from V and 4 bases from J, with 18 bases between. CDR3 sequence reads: CASSPSGQGLYNEQFF. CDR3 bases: TGTGCCAGCAGCCCTTCCGGGCAGGGGTTGTACAATGAGCAGTTCTTC.

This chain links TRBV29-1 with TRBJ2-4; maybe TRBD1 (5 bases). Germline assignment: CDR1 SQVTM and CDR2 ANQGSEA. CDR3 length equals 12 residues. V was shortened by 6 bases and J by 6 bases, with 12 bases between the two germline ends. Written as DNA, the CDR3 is TGCAGCGTAGCTAGTCAGGGAAACATTCAGTACTTC. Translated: CSVASQGNIQYF.

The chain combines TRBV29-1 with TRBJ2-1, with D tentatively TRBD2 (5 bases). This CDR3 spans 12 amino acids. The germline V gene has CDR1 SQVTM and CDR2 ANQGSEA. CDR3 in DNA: TGCAGTGCCGGGGACTCCTACAATGAGCAGTTCTTC. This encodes CSAGDSYNEQFF.

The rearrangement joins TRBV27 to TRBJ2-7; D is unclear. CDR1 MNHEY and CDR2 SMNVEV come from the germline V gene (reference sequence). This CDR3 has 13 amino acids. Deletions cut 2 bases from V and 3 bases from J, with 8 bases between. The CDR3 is CASSLARDYEQYF. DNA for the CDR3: TGTGCCAGCAGTTTAGCGCGAGACTACGAGCAGTACTTC.

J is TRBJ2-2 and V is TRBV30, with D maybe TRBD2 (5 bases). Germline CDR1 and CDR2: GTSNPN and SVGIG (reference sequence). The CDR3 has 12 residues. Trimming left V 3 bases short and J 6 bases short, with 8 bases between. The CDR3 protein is CAWSASPGELFF. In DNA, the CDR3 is TGTGCCTGGAGCGCTAGCCCCGGGGAGCTGTTTTTT.

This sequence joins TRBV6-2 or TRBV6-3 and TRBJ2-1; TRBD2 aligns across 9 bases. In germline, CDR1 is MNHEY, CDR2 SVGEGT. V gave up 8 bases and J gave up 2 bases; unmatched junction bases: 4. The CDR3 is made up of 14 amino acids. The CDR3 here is CASQAGGTYNEQFF. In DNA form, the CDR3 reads TGTGCCAGCCAAGCGGGAGGAACCTACAATGAGCAGTTCTTC.

The CDR3 region has the DNA TGCAGCGTTGACGACGGGACTAGCGGCTGGGAGACCCAGTACTTC. This sequence encodes CSVDDGTSGWETQYF. The V gene is TRBV29-1, the J gene TRBJ2-5; the match to TRBD2 covers 11 bases. This CDR3 region has 15 residues. CDR1 is SQVTM, CDR2 ANQGSEA, per germline. The V and J ends lost 3 bases and 5 bases, in that order; junction bases with no gene match: 8.

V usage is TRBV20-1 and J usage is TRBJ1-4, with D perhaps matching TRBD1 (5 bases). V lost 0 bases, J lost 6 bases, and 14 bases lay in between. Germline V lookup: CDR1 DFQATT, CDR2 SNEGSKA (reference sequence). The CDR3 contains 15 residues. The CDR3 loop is CSARDLSVGDEKLFF. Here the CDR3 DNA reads TGCAGTGCTAGAGATCTCTCGGTGGGGGATGAAAAACTGTTTTTT.

The CDR3 here is CASSQGLEQFF. CDR3 DNA sequence: TGCGCCAGCAGCCAAGGTCTAGAGCAGTTCTTC. The chain has TRBV4-1 and TRBJ2-1; the D is unclear. The V gene lost 1 base and the J gene lost 10 bases, with 5 bases spanning the gap. The CDR3 loop spans 11 amino acids. Per germline, CDR1 MGHRA and CDR2 YSYEKL.

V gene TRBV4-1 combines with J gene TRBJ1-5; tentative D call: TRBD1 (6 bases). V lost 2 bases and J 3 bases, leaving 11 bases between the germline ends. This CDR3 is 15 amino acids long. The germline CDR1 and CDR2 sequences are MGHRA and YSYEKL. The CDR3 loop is CASSQLRGDNQPQHF. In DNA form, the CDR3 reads TGCGCCAGCAGCCAACTCAGGGGAGACAATCAGCCCCAGCATTTT.

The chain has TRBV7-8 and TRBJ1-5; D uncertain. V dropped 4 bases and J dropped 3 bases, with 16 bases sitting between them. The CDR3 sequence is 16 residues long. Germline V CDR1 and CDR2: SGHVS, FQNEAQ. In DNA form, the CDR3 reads TGTGCCAGCAGCTCTCACCCCGACGGTTACAATCAGCCCCAGCATTTT. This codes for CASSSHPDGYNQPQHF.

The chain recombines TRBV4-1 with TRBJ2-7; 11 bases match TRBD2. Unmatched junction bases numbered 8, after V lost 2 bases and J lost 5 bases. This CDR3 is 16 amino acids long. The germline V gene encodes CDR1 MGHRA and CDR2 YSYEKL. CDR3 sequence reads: CASSQNLAGGTHEQYF. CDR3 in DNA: TGCGCCAGCAGCCAAAATCTAGCGGGAGGTACCCACGAGCAGTACTTC.

This chain's CDR3 is CASSPTVSYEQYF. Here the CDR3 DNA reads TGTGCCAGCAGTCCAACAGTCTCCTACGAGCAGTACTTC. V is TRBV28 and J is TRBJ2-7; no definite D call. V lost 5 bases to trimming and J lost 0 bases, with 8 bases between them. The CDR3 has 13 amino acids. CDR1 is MDHEN, CDR2 SYDVKM, per germline. The entire variable domain, with the rest obtained from reference TRBV28 and TRBJ2-7, is as follows: DVKVTQSSRYLVKRTGEKVFLECVQDMDHENMFWYRQDPGLGLRLIYFSYDVKMKEKGDIPEGYSVSREKKERFSLILESASTNQTSMYLCASSPTVSYEQYFGPGTRLTVT.

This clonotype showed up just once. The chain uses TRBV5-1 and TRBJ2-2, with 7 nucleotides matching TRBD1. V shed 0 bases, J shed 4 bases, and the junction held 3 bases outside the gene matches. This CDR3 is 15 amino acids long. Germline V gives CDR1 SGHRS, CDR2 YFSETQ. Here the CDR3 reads CASSLGGTVTGELFF. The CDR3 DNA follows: TGCGCCAGCAGCTTGGGGGGGACAGTCACCGGGGAGCTGTTTTTT.